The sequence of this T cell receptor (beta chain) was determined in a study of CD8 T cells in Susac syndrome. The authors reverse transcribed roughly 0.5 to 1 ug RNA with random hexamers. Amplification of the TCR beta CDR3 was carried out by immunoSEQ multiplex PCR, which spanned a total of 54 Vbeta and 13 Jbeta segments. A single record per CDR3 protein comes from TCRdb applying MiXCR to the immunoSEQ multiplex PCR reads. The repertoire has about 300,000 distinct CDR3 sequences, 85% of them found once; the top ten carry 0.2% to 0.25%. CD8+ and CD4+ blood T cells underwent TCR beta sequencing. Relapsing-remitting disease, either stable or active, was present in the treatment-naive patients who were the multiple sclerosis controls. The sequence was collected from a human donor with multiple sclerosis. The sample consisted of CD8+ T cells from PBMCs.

The CDR3 protein is CASSYQVRQPQHF. As DNA, the CDR3 is TGTGCCAGCAGTTACCAAGTCCGTCAGCCCCAGCATTTT. The V gene is TRBV6-2 or TRBV6-3, the J gene TRBJ1-5; D is undetermined. This CDR3 spans 13 amino acids. Germline CDR1 is MNHEY and CDR2 is SVGEGT. V was cut by 2 bases and J by 6 bases, with 8 bases left in between.